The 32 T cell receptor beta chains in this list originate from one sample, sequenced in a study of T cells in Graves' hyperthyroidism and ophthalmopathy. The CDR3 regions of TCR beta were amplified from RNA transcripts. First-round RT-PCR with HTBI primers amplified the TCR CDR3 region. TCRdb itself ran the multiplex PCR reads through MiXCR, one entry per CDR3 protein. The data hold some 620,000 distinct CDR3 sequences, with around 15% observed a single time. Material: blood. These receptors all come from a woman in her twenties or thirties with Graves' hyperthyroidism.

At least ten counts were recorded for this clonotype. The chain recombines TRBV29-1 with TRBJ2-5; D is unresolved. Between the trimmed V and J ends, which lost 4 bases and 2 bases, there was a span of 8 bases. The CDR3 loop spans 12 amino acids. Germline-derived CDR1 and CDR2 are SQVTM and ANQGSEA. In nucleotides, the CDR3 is TGCAGCGTTGGGTGGAAACAAGAGACCCAGTACTTC. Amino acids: CSVGWKQETQYF.

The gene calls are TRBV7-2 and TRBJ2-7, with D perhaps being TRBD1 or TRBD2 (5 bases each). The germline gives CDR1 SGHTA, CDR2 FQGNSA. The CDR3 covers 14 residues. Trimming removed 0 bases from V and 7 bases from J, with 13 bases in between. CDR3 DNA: TGTGCCAGCAGCTTAGCGCCGGGGCCTAAGGAGCAGTACTTC. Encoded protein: CASSLAPGPKEQYF.

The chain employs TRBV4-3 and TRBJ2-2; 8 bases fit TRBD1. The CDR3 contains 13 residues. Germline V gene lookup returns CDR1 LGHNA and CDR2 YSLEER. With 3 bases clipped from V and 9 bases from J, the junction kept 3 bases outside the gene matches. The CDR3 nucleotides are TGCGCCAGCAGCCAGCAGGGGGCCCGGGAGCTGTTTTTT. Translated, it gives CASSQQGARELFF.

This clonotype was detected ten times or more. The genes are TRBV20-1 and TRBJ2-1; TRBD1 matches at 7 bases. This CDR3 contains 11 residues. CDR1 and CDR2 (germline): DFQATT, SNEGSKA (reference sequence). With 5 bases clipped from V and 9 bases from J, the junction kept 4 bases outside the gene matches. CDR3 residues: CSALDRVEQFF. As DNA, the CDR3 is TGCAGTGCTCTCGACAGGGTTGAGCAGTTCTTC.

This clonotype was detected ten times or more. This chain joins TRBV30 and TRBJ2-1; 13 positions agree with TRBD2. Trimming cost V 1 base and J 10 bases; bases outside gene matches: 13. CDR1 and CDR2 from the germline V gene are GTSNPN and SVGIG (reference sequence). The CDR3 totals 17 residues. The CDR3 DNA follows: TGTGCCTGGAGTGGGGATTTCGGACTAGCGGGAGTGGGCGAGCAGTTCTTC. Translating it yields CAWSGDFGLAGVGEQFF.

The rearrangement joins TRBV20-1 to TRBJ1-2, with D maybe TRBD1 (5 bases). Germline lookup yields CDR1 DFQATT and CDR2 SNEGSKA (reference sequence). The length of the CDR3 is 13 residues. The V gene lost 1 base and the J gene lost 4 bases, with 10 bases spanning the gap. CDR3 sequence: CSARVRQSYGYTF. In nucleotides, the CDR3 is TGCAGTGCTAGAGTTCGACAGAGCTATGGCTACACCTTC.

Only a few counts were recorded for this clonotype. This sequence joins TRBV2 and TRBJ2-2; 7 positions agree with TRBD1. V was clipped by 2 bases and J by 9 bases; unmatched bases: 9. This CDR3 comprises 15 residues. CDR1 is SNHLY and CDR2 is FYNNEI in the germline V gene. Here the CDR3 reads CASSERGQNPRELFF. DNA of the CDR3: TGTGCCAGCAGTGAACGGGGACAGAACCCCCGGGAGCTGTTTTTT. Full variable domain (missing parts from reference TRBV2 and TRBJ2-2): EPEVTQTPSHQVTQMGQEVILRCVPISNHLYFYWYRQILGQKVEFLVSFYNNEISEKSEIFDDQFSVERPDGSNFTLKIRSTKLEDSAMYFCASSERGQNPRELFFGEGSRLTVL.

The CDR3 nucleotides are TGTGCCATCAGTGAGTCGAAGGCGGGAGGGCCAAGAGATACGCAGTATTTT. Amino acids: CAISESKAGGPRDTQYF. The chain recombines TRBV10-3 with TRBJ2-3, with 9 bases fitting TRBD2. The CDR3 runs to 17 residues. With V trimmed by 0 bases and J by 5 bases, 9 bases remained unmatched. CDR1 ENHRY and CDR2 SYGVKD come from the germline V gene.

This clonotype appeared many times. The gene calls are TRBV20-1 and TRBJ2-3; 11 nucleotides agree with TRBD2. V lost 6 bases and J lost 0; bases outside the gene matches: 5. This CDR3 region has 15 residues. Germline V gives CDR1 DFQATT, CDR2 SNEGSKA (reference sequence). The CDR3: CSASLAGGSTDTQYF. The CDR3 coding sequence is TGCAGTGCCAGTTTAGCGGGAGGGAGCACAGATACGCAGTATTTT.

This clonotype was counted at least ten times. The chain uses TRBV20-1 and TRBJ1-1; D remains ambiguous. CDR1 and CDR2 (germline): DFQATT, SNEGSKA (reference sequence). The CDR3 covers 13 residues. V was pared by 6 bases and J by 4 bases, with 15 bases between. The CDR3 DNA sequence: TGCAGTGCGGAGGGTGAGGGCGTCACTGAAGCTTTCTTT. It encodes CSAEGEGVTEAFF.

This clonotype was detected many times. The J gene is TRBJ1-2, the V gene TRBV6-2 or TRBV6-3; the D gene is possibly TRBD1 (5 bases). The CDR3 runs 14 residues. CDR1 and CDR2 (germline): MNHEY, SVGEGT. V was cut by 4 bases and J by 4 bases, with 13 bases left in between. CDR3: CASSSTALLYGYTF. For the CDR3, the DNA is TGTGCCAGCAGTTCGACAGCCCTGCTCTATGGCTACACCTTC.

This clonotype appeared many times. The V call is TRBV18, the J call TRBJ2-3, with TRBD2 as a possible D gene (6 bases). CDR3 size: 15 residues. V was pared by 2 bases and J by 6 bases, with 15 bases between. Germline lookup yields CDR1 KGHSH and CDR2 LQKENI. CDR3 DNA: TGTGCCAGCTCACCAGGAGGGGAGATAAGCGATACGCAGTATTTT. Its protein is CASSPGGEISDTQYF.

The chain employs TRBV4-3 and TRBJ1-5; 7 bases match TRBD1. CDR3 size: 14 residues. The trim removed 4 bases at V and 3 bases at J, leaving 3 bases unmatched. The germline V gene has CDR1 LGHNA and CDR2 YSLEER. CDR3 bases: TGCGCCAGCAGCCCGACAGGGAACAATCAGCCCCAGCATTTT. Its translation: CASSPTGNNQPQHF.

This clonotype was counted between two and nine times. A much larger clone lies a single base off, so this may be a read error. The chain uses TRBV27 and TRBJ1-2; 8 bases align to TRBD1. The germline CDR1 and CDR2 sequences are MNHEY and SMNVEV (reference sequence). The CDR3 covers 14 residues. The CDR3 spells CASSGQGAFYDYTF. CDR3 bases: TGTGCCAGCAGTGGCCAGGGGGCCTTCTATGACTACACCTTC.

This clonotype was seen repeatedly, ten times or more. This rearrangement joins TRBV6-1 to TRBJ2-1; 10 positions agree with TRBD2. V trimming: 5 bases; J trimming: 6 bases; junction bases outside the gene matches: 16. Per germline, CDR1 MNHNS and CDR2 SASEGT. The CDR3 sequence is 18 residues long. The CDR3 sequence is CASSSTRALSGRGNEQFF. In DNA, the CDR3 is TGTGCCAGCAGTTCCACGAGGGCCCTAAGCGGGAGGGGCAATGAGCAGTTCTTC.

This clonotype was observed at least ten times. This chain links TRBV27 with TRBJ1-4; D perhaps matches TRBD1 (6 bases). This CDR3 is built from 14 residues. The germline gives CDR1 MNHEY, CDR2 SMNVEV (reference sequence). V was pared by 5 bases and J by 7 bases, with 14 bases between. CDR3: CASSRQVLGEKLFF. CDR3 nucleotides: TGTGCCAGCAGTCGACAGGTTCTCGGTGAAAAACTGTTTTTT.

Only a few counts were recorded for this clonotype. The CDR3 DNA is TGTGCCAGCAGCCTAACGGGACTAGCGGGAGCGGACACCGGGGAGCTGTTTTTT. Translating gives CASSLTGLAGADTGELFF. The chain employs TRBV6-1 and TRBJ2-2; 14 bases are a match to TRBD2. Germline CDR1 reads MNHNS; CDR2 reads SASEGT. V lost 6 bases, J lost 3 bases, and 9 bases stayed unmatched. The CDR3 is 18 amino acids.

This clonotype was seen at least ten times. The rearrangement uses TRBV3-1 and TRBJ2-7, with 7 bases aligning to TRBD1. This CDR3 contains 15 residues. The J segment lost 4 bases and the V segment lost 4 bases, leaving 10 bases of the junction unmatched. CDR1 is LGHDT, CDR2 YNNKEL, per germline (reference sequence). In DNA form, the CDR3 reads TGTGCCAGCAGCCCTGGGACAGTGAAACCTTACGAGCAGTACTTC. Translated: CASSPGTVKPYEQYF.

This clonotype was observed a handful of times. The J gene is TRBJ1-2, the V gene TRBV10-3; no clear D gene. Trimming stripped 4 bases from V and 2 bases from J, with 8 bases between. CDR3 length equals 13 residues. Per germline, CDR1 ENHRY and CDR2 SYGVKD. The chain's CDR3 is CAISVKENYGYTF. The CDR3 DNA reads TGTGCCATCAGTGTAAAGGAAAACTATGGCTACACCTTC.

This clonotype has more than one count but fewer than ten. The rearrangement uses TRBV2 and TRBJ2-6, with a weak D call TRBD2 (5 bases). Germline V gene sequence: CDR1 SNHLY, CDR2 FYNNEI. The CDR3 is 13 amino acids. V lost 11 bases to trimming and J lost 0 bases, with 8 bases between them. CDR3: CAGGFSGANVLTF. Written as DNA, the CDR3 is TGTGCCGGAGGTTTCTCTGGGGCCAACGTCCTGACTTTC.

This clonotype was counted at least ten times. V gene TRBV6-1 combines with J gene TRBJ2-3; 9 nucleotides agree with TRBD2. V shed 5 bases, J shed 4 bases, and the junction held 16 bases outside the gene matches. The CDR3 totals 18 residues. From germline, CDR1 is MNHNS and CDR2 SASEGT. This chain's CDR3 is CASSYAAAGGPGADTQYF. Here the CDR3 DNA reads TGTGCCAGCAGTTACGCAGCCGCGGGAGGGCCAGGGGCAGATACGCAGTATTTT.

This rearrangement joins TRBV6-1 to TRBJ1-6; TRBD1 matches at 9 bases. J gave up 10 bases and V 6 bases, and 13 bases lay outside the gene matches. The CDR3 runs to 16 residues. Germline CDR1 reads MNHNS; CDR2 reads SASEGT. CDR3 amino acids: CASSRVRRQGGSPLHF. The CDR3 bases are TGTGCCAGCAGCCGGGTCAGGAGACAGGGGGGATCACCCCTCCACTTT.

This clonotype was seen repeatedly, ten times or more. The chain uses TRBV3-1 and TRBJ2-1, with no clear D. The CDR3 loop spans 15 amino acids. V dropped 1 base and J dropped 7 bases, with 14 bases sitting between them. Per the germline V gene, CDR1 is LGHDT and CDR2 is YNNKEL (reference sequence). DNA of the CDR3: TGTGCCAGCAGCCAAGCCTACGCCCTAGAGAATGAGCAGTTCTTC. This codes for CASSQAYALENEQFF.

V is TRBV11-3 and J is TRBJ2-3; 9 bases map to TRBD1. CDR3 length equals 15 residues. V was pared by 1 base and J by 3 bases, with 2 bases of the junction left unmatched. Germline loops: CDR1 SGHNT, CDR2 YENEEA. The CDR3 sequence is CASSLGTGETDTQYF. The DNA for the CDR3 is TGTGCCAGCAGCTTAGGGACAGGGGAAACAGATACGCAGTATTTT. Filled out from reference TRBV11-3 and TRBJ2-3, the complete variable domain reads EAGVVQSPRYKIIEKKQPVAFWCNPISGHNTLYWYLQNLGQGPELLIRYENEEAVDDSQLPKDRFSAERLKGVDSTLKIQPAELGDSAVYLCASSLGTGETDTQYFGPGTRLTVL.

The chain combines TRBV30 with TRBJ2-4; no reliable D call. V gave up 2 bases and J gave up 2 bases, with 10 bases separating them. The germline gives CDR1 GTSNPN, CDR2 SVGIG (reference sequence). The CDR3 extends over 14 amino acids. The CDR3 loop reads CAWSMVGTKNIQYF. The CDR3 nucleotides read TGTGCCTGGAGTATGGTAGGAACCAAAAACATTCAGTACTTC.

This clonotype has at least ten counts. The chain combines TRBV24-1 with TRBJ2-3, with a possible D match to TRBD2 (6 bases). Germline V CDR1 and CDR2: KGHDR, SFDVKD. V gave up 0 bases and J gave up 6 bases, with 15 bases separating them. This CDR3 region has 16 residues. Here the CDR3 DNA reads TGTGCCACCAGTGATTTGGGTAGCGGTATATCGGATACGCAGTATTTT. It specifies CATSDLGSGISDTQYF.

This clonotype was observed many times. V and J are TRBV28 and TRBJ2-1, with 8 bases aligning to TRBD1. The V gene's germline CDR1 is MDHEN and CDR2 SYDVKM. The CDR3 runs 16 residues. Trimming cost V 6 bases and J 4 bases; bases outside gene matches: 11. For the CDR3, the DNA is TGTGCCAGCAGCTTTACAGGGGGAGTAGGGTACAATGAGCAGTTCTTC. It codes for CASSFTGGVGYNEQFF.

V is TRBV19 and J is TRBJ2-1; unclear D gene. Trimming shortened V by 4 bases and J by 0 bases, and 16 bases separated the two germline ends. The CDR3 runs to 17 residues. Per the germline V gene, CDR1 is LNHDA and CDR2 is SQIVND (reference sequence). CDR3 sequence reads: CASSTRSALSSYNEQFF. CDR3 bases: TGTGCCAGTAGTACCCGATCAGCGCTCAGCTCCTACAATGAGCAGTTCTTC.

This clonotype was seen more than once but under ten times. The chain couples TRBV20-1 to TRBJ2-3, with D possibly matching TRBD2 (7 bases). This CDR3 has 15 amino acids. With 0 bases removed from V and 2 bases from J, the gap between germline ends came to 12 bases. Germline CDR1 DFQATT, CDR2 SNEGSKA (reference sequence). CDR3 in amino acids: CSARDRGGPTDTQYF. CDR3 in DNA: TGCAGTGCTAGAGATAGGGGGGGGCCCACAGATACGCAGTATTTT.

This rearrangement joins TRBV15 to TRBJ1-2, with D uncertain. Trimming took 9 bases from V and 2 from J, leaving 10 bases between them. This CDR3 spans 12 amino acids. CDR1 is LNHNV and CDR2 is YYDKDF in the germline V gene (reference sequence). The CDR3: CATALRNYGYTF. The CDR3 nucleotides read TGTGCCACGGCCCTTAGGAACTATGGCTACACCTTC.

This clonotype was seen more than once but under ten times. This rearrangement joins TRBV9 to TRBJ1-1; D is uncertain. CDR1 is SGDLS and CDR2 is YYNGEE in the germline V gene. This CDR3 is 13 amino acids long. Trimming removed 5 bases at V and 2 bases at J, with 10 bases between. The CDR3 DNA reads TGTGCCAGCAGAGCGAAGGGTAACACTGAAGCTTTCTTT. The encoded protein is CASRAKGNTEAFF.

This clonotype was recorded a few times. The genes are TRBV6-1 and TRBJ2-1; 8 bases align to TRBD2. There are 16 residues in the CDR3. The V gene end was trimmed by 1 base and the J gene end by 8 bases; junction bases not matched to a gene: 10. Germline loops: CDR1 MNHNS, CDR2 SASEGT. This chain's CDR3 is CASSEGRVAGFDEQFF. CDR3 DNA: TGTGCCAGCAGTGAAGGTAGAGTAGCGGGATTCGATGAGCAGTTCTTC.